This TCR beta chain was documented in a study of shared clonotypes between healthy human individuals. Study results and limitations: Non-shared clonotypes had lower generation probabilities than clonotypes shared by all four sorted-subset donors. Among four donors, roughly 5.5% of naive CD4 clonotypes were found in common.

Trimming pared 7 bases from V and 7 bases from J, leaving 11 bases between. CDR3 length: 11 amino acids. Germline V gene lookup returns CDR1 MDHEN and CDR2 SYDVKM. TCRdb keeps only in-frame clones here, not all; method: immunoSEQ multiplex PCR. The table includes 2 million or so clones, 90% to 95% detected once. A single count supports this clone. The antigen remains undetermined. Caucasian adults residing in Nashville, Tennessee made up all the donors. Splitting of CD4+ cells produced CD45RA+ naive and CD45RA-negative memory subsets. The chain recombines TRBV28 with TRBJ2-7; tentative D call: TRBD1 (5 bases). The receptor was derived from a man aged 18 to 29 in good health. Sample: naive CD4+ T cells sorted from blood. Subset indicated: CD45RA+ positively selected. The CDR3 loop reads CASIDSQEQYF. The DNA for the CDR3 is TGTGCCAGCATCGACAGTCAGGAGCAGTACTTC. Using reference TRBV28 and TRBJ2-7 for the parts outside the CDR3, the full variable domain is DVKVTQSSRYLVKRTGEKVFLECVQDMDHENMFWYRQDPGLGLRLIYFSYDVKMKEKGDIPEGYSVSREKKERFSLILESASTNQTSMYLCASIDSQEQYFGPGTRLTVT.